The clone carrying this T cell receptor beta chain came up a few times. Its antigen is not identified. These data are taken from a study of T cells in Graves' hyperthyroidism and ophthalmopathy. Whole-study context: Pretreatment peripheral blood was obtained at initial diagnosis.

Template material for amplifying TCR beta CDR3 regions consisted of RNA transcripts. The TCR CDR3 was amplified in a first-round RT-PCR using the HTBI primer set. TCRdb re-analysed the multiplex PCR reads in MiXCR, keeping a single row per CDR3 protein. The top ten clones hold around 25% of a sample with about 350,000 distinct CDR3 sequences, approximately 13% of them seen once. Clinical symptoms, serum thyroxine and TRAb, thyroid ultrasound and orbital computed tomography were used for the diagnoses. The CDR3 runs to 16 residues. V gave up 0 bases and J gave up 0 bases, with 12 bases separating them. From germline, CDR1 is GTSNPN and CDR2 SVGIG (reference sequence). Overall study results and limits: Separation of ophthalmopathy from stable hyperthyroidism was achieved by a 13 V-J model. Within blood appeared most thyroid clonotypes that had expanded above 0.001.

Sequencing was done on a sample of blood. J is TRBJ1-5 and V is TRBV30; D not certain. This receptor was taken from a woman aged 30 to 39 with Graves' hyperthyroidism. The CDR3 reads CAWSVLGIDSNQPQHF. The DNA for the CDR3 is TGTGCCTGGAGTGTACTGGGTATTGATAGCAATCAGCCCCAGCATTTT.